The source of this T cell receptor beta chain is a study of blood T cell repertoires in COVID-19. Study summary: Acute-phase and convalescent COVID-19 samples originated in the United States, Italy and Spain. T cells, B-cell-depleted T cells, or PBMCs provided the cDNA or gDNA that served as material.

Method: immunoSEQ multiplex PCR; TCRdb's copy keeps in-frame clones and lacks some. The sample carries around 370,000 clones, approximately 90% recorded once. V lost 4 bases, J lost 5 bases, and 11 bases lay in between. The germline gives CDR1 SGHTA, CDR2 FQGNSA. The CDR3 extends over 13 amino acids. Assignments of participants to cohorts depended upon their own reported clinical history. The sequenced material came from PBMCs or T cells enriched from blood (not recorded which). This TCR was sampled from a woman between 18 and 29 years old who had recovered from COVID-19. The chain links TRBV7-2 to TRBJ1-2, with a weak D call TRBD1 (5 bases). DNA for the CDR3: TGTGCCAGCAGCTCGACAGCCCCTTATGGCTACACCTTC. It yields the protein CASSSTAPYGYTF.